This T cell receptor (beta chain) emerged from a study of shared clonotypes between healthy human individuals. Overall study: Donor composition was a couple of women and three men, aged 18 to 49.

The CDR3 is 14 residues long. CDR1 SEHNR and CDR2 FQNEAQ come from the germline V gene (reference sequence). V gave up 5 bases and J gave up 2 bases, with 12 bases separating them. Sequencing used immunoSEQ multiplex PCR; TCRdb keeps in-frame clones, though not all of them. This table holds some 600,000 clones, around 96% found once. Terminally differentiated effector memory CD45RA+ cells were excluded from the naive CD8 cells, which were CD45RO-negative and positively selected for CCR7. The source is a woman in her twenties or thirties in good health. The V gene is TRBV7-9, the J gene TRBJ1-1; D remains unclear. Material for sequencing was naive CD8+ T cells sorted from blood. The CDR3 sequence: CASSPGRQNTEAFF. CDR3 nucleotides: TGTGCCAGCAGCCCCGGACGGCAAAACACTGAAGCTTTCTTT.